The source of this TCR beta chain is a study of blood T cells in healthy people across ages. General study results and limits: Reliance upon unsorted PBMCs precluded definitive naive versus antigen-experienced comparison. Changes in expanded clonotypes were possibly confounded, as the CMV status of donors was unknown.

Worth noting for this clonotype: What it recognizes is unknown.

Germline CDR1 is SGHVS and CDR2 is FNYEAQ. With 1 base removed from V and 7 bases from J, the gap between germline ends came to 11 bases. This CDR3 has 13 amino acids. A second PCR of about 7 to 12 cycles used a sample-barcoded 5' primer and a J-beta primer mix. A single record per CDR3 protein comes from TCRdb applying MiXCR to the 5' RACE reads. The table has 1.5 million to 2 million distinct CDR3 sequences, roughly 52% seen once. The chain recombines TRBV7-6 with TRBJ2-7; D call uncertain. The receptor comes from a woman aged 40-49 years in good health. Sequencing was performed on blood. The CDR3 region has the DNA TGTGCCAGCAGCTTAGAGAAAGGCCGAGAGCAGTACTTC. It encodes CASSLEKGREQYF.